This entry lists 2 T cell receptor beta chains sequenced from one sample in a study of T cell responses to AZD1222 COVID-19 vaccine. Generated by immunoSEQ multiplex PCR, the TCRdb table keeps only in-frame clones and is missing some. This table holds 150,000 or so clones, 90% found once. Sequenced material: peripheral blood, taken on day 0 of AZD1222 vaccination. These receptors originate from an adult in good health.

The CDR3 bases are TGTGCCAGCAGCCAAGATTCAGCGGGGCCTACCTACGAGCAGTACTTC. Translation gives CASSQDSAGPTYEQYF. The chain combines TRBV4-2 with TRBJ2-7, with 7 bases that match TRBD2. CDR1 is LGHNA and CDR2 is YNFKEQ in the germline V gene. The CDR3 is 16 residues long. V lost 0 bases and J lost 2; bases outside the gene matches: 7.

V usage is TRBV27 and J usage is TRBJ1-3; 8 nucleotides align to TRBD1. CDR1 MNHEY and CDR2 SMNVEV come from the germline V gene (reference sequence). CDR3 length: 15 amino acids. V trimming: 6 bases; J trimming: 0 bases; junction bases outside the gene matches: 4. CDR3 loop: CASSQQGVSGNTIYF. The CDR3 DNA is TGTGCCAGCAGCCAACAGGGGGTCTCTGGAAACACCATATATTTT.